Sequencing of this T cell receptor (beta chain) was carried out in a study of blood T cell repertoires in COVID-19. Sequencing was performed with immunoSEQ multiplex PCR; in TCRdb, only in-frame clones are kept and a portion is missing. The repertoire holds 320,000 or so clones, about 88% seen once, with roughly 1% in the top ten. CDR1 and CDR2 from the germline V gene are MDHEN and SYDVKM. V was pared by 2 bases and J by 2 bases, with 16 bases between. The CDR3 totals 16 residues. This chain connects TRBV28 to TRBJ2-7; no reliable D call. Sequencing was done on a sample of PBMCs or T cells enriched from blood (not recorded which). The sequence derives from a young woman who had recovered from COVID-19. The CDR3 DNA is TGTGCCAGCAGTTTAAAGCGAACTGCGGCCCCCTACGAGCAGTACTTC. The encoded protein is CASSLKRTAAPYEQYF.